Reported below is one T cell receptor (beta chain). The assay was immunoSEQ multiplex PCR, and TCRdb's table has in-frame clones only and misses some. The repertoire has roughly 100,000 clones, about 94% of them found once; the top ten carry 0.22%. These data originate in a study of technical replicates of blood from a few donors. V lost 5 bases and J 3 bases, leaving 18 bases between the germline ends. There are 16 residues in the CDR3. CDR1 is MDHEN and CDR2 is SYDVKM in the germline V gene. The sequenced sample consisted of T cells isolated from PBMCs. The chain uses TRBV28 and TRBJ2-3; TRBD2 might be the D (6 bases). The receptor's source is a human donor in good health. CDR3 DNA: TGTGCCAGCAGTGGGGGAGGCAGGAGGCGAACAGATACGCAGTATTTT. Translating gives CASSGGGRRRTDTQYF.